This TCR beta chain was sequenced in a study of T cells in Graves' hyperthyroidism and ophthalmopathy. Whole-study context: Peripheral blood was obtained at initial diagnosis, preceding any treatment. Study-wide points: Patients with ophthalmopathy were separated from those with stable hyperthyroidism by a 13 V-J model.

Germline CDR1 and CDR2: MNHEY and SVGAGI. This CDR3 region has 15 residues. The ends were cut back, 5 bases at V and 6 bases at J, with 17 bases in the middle. In regard to this clonotype: The antigen is not known.

There were TCR beta CDR3 regions amplified from RNA transcripts. The study used the HTBI primer set for a first-round RT-PCR of the TCR CDR3. Each CDR3 protein gets one entry after TCRdb re-called the multiplex PCR reads with MiXCR. The sample includes roughly 330,000 distinct CDR3 sequences, around a sixth of them seen just once. The TCR was taken from a man aged 30 to 39 with Graves' hyperthyroidism. The chain carries TRBV6-5 and TRBJ2-1, with D perhaps TRBD1 (5 bases). Sequenced input: blood. In nucleotides, the CDR3 is TGTGCCAGCAGTGCAAGGGGCACGGCGATCAATGAGCAGTTCTTC. Residues: CASSARGTAINEQFF.